This T cell receptor (beta chain) is from a study of read filtering for tumor transcriptome and immune sequencing. Study background: Patients were approximately 18 male and about 14 female, mean age roughly 68 years, range about 45 to 85. General study points: IR-seq captured clonotypes deeper and more reliably than RNA-seq. Correlation between methods rose after single-read clonotypes were removed.

Sampling of bone marrow took place during active disease in every patient. V was cut by 6 bases and J by 0 bases, with 12 bases left in between. Per the germline V gene, CDR1 is DFQATT and CDR2 is SNEGSKA (reference sequence). The CDR3 extends over 15 amino acids. This clonotype was observed at least ten times. Its target is not known. This library used roughly 400 ng RNA and molecular barcoded adaptors spanning alpha/delta and beta/gamma chains. TCRdb used MiXCR to reprocess the reads, holding one entry per CDR3 protein. This sample has fewer than 30,000 distinct CDR3 sequences; about an eighth occur once, and the top ten carry roughly 44%.

The sequence derives from a donor at least 40 years old with multiple myeloma. Sequenced input: a population of CD138-negative cells sorted from bone marrow. The rearrangement joins TRBV20-1 to TRBJ2-6; TRBD1 is a possible D gene (5 bases). The CDR3 sequence is CSASQGTSGANVLTF. DNA for the CDR3: TGCAGTGCGAGTCAGGGAACCTCTGGGGCCAACGTCCTGACTTTC.